Presented here are 27 T cell receptor beta chains from one specimen sequenced in a study of blood T cell repertoires in COVID-19. Assay: immunoSEQ multiplex PCR; the TCRdb copy retains only in-frame clones and omits some. Of about 10,000 clones detected, 80% to 90% appear once; the ten largest clones hold 6.5% to 9%. The sequencing input was peripheral blood. Receptors were obtained from a human donor in a cohort sampled during active COVID-19.

The chain employs TRBV2 and TRBJ2-7, with D unclear. CDR3 length equals 11 residues. Germline-derived CDR1 and CDR2 are SNHLY and FYNNEI. Trimming removed 8 bases at V and 2 bases at J, with 7 bases between. Written as DNA, the CDR3 is TGTGCCAGCGAACTAACCTACGAGCAGTACTTC. Its protein is CASELTYEQYF.

V gene TRBV29-1 combines with J gene TRBJ2-7; TRBD1 aligns across 11 bases. The V gene end was trimmed by 6 bases and the J gene end by 7 bases; junction bases not matched to a gene: 8. The CDR3 length is 13 residues. CDR1 and CDR2 (germline): SQVTM, ANQGSEA. CDR3 protein: CSVSDRGHGEQYF. CDR3 coding DNA: TGCAGCGTATCGGACAGGGGGCATGGGGAGCAGTACTTC.

The chain combines TRBV27 with TRBJ1-3; 7 positions agree with TRBD1. Germline values: CDR1 MNHEY, CDR2 SMNVEV (reference sequence). V shed 5 bases and J 1 base; nucleotides not matched to a gene: 2. This CDR3 has 14 residues. The CDR3: CASSQQGSGNTIYF. The CDR3 nucleotides are TGTGCCAGCAGTCAACAGGGGTCTGGAAACACCATATATTTT.

This chain uses TRBV25-1 with TRBJ2-5; the D gene is possibly TRBD2 (5 bases). Trimming stripped 3 bases from V and 5 bases from J, with 13 bases between. Germline V lookup: CDR1 MGHDK, CDR2 SYGVNS. The CDR3 sequence is 14 residues long. CDR3: CASSDAGSLETQYF. The CDR3 bases are TGTGCCAGCAGTGACGCGGGCTCTCTTGAGACCCAGTACTTC.

CDR3 residues: CASSPLQETQYF. The CDR3 nucleotides are TGTGCCAGCTCACCCCTCCAAGAGACCCAGTACTTC. V is TRBV18 and J is TRBJ2-5, with unresolved D. CDR3 length equals 12 residues. V gave up 3 bases and J gave up 1 base, with 3 bases separating them. Germline lookup yields CDR1 KGHSH and CDR2 LQKENI.

This clone occurred a few times. The genes are TRBV28 and TRBJ2-1; 10 positions agree with TRBD2. The CDR3 covers 16 residues. After removal of 7 bases from V and 6 bases from J, the junction contained 12 bases not matched to a gene. Per the germline V gene, CDR1 is MDHEN and CDR2 is SYDVKM. The CDR3: CASNPLGSGRGNEQFF. The CDR3 region has the DNA TGTGCCAGCAACCCTTTAGGAAGCGGGAGGGGCAATGAGCAGTTCTTC.

The rearrangement uses TRBV12-3 or TRBV12-4 and TRBJ1-1; D gene unclear. Trimming took 4 bases from V and 7 from J, leaving 7 bases between them. CDR3 length equals 11 residues. The CDR3 loop reads CASSYTFEAFF. DNA for the CDR3: TGTGCCAGCAGTTACACCTTTGAAGCTTTCTTT.

This clone was observed a few times. V and J are TRBV7-8 and TRBJ1-3; the D is unclear. V dropped 4 bases and J dropped 0 bases, with 4 bases sitting between them. From germline, CDR1 is SGHVS and CDR2 FQNEAQ. CDR3 length: 13 residues. CDR3 region: CASSSHSGNTIYF. CDR3 sequence (DNA): TGTGCCAGCAGCTCCCACTCTGGAAACACCATATATTTT.

The J gene is TRBJ2-7, the V gene TRBV19, with D possibly matching TRBD2 (5 bases). Germline values: CDR1 LNHDA, CDR2 SQIVND (reference sequence). The CDR3 length is 15 residues. V was clipped by 3 bases and J by 4 bases, with 16 bases between them. This chain's CDR3 is CASSIRVLQRYEQYF. For the CDR3, the DNA is TGTGCCAGTAGTATTAGAGTCCTCCAGCGGTACGAGCAGTACTTC. Full variable domain (outside the CDR3, taken from reference TRBV19 and TRBJ2-7): DGGITQSPKYLFRKEGQNVTLSCEQNLNHDAMYWYRQDPGQGLRLIYYSQIVNDFQKGDIAEGYSVSREKKESFPLTVTSAQKNPTAFYLCASSIRVLQRYEQYFGPGTRLTVT.

The V gene is TRBV28, the J gene TRBJ2-7; 14 nucleotides match TRBD2. Germline V gene data show CDR1 as MDHEN and CDR2 as SYDVKM. V was clipped by 4 bases and J by 4 bases; unmatched bases: 6. The CDR3 extends over 16 amino acids. CDR3 DNA sequence: TGTGCCAGCAGTTCAAGGACTAGCGGGAGGCCTTACGAGCAGTACTTC. Its translation is CASSSRTSGRPYEQYF.

V and J are TRBV9 and TRBJ2-2; D is undetermined. This CDR3 is 14 amino acids long. V lost 0 bases and J 3 bases, leaving 6 bases between the germline ends. CDR1 is SGDLS, CDR2 YYNGEE, per germline. In nucleotides, the CDR3 is TGTGCCAGCAGCGTAGATCAATACACCGGGGAGCTGTTTTTT. Residues: CASSVDQYTGELFF.

The chain has TRBV9 and TRBJ2-1, with unresolved D. Germline assignment: CDR1 SGDLS and CDR2 YYNGEE. This CDR3 comprises 13 residues. V was pared by 0 bases and J by 8 bases, with 9 bases between. CDR3 amino acids: CASSVGATHEQFF. The CDR3 DNA reads TGTGCCAGCAGCGTAGGGGCAACCCATGAGCAGTTCTTC.

The chain has TRBV27 and TRBJ1-6, with TRBD1 identical over 8 bases. CDR3 length equals 16 residues. With V trimmed by 4 bases and J by 6 bases, 8 bases remained unmatched. CDR1 and CDR2 (germline): MNHEY, SMNVEV (reference sequence). The CDR3 loop reads CASSSSTTGVNSPLHF. CDR3 DNA: TGTGCCAGCAGTTCCTCAACGACAGGGGTTAATTCACCCCTCCACTTT.

The chain uses TRBV7-9 and TRBJ1-1; D uncertain. The V end was cut by 2 bases, the J end by 1 base, with 8 bases between. CDR3 length: 14 residues. Per the germline V gene, CDR1 is SEHNR and CDR2 is FQNEAQ (reference sequence). CDR3 DNA sequence: TGTGCCAGCAGCTTATCTACCGCGAACACTGAAGCTTTCTTT. As protein: CASSLSTANTEAFF.

The V gene is TRBV2, the J gene TRBJ2-7; unclear D gene. V gave up 4 bases and J gave up 7 bases, with 14 bases separating them. CDR3 length: 13 amino acids. The V gene's germline CDR1 is SNHLY and CDR2 FYNNEI. The CDR3 DNA follows: TGTGCCAGCAGTGCAGGCAGGATTGAGGAGCAGTACTTC. Residues: CASSAGRIEEQYF.

The genes are TRBV9 and TRBJ1-2, with 7 positions matching TRBD1. V gave up 1 base and J gave up 8 bases; unmatched junction bases: 8. This CDR3 spans 14 amino acids. CDR1 and CDR2 from the germline V gene are SGDLS and YYNGEE. CDR3 in amino acids: CASSVFNRGGGYTF. CDR3 DNA: TGTGCCAGCAGCGTATTTAACAGGGGCGGCGGCTACACCTTC.

Within the sample, this clone is medium-sized. CDR3: CASNRDYEAGELFF. The CDR3 nucleotides are TGTGCCAGCAATCGGGACTACGAGGCCGGGGAGCTGTTTTTT. The chain uses TRBV7-9 and TRBJ2-2; 7 bases are a match to TRBD2. Germline V gene data show CDR1 as SEHNR and CDR2 as FQNEAQ (reference sequence). The length of the CDR3 is 14 residues. After removal of 7 bases from V and 6 bases from J, the junction contained 8 bases not matched to a gene. Based on the CDR3 plus reference TRBV7-9 and TRBJ2-2, the full variable domain is DTGVSQNPRHKITKRGQNVTFRCDPISEHNRLYWYRQTLGQGPEFLTYFQNEAQLEKSRLLSDRFSAERPKGSFSTLEIQRTEQGDSAMYLCASNRDYEAGELFFGEGSRLTVL.

CDR3 coding DNA: TGTGCCAGCTCACCCCCCTACTACACAGATACGCAGTATTTT. Its protein product is CASSPPYYTDTQYF. The chain joins TRBV18 to TRBJ2-3; D is unresolved. Trimming removed 3 bases at V and 2 bases at J, with 9 bases between. The CDR3 runs 14 residues. CDR1 KGHSH and CDR2 LQKENI come from the germline V gene.

This rearrangement joins TRBV15 to TRBJ1-2, with unresolved D. Trimming pared 0 bases from V and 4 bases from J, leaving 12 bases between. This CDR3 is 15 amino acids long. Looked up from germline, CDR1 is LNHNV and CDR2 is YYDKDF (reference sequence). This CDR3 reads CATSRDIGETYGYTF. The DNA for the CDR3 is TGTGCCACCAGCAGAGATATTGGGGAGACCTATGGCTACACCTTC.

This rearrangement joins TRBV6-1 to TRBJ1-3; tentatively, D is TRBD1 (5 bases). CDR1 is MNHNS and CDR2 is SASEGT in the germline V gene. Trimming shortened V by 2 bases and J by 6 bases, and 17 bases separated the two germline ends. The CDR3 sequence is 16 residues long. CDR3 bases: TGTGCCAGCAGTGAAAACTACAGGTCCTCCGTAAACACCATATATTTT. This translates into CASSENYRSSVNTIYF.

The rearrangement uses TRBV15 and TRBJ2-1; maybe TRBD1 (5 bases). Germline assignment: CDR1 LNHNV and CDR2 YYDKDF (reference sequence). This CDR3 is 11 amino acids long. Between the trimmed V and J ends, which lost 8 bases and 5 bases, there was a span of 7 bases. CDR3 sequence: CATGADNEQFF. In nucleotides, the CDR3 is TGTGCCACCGGGGCGGACAATGAGCAGTTCTTC.

The CDR3 DNA follows: TGCGCCAGCAGCGGCGGACAAGTAGGCACCACAGATACGCAGTATTTT. Protein product: CASSGGQVGTTDTQYF. The rearrangement joins TRBV5-1 to TRBJ2-3, with D tentatively TRBD1 (5 bases). The CDR3 covers 16 residues. V gave up 4 bases and J gave up 2 bases, with 17 bases separating them. CDR1 and CDR2 (germline): SGHRS, YFSETQ.

This clone appeared once. The gene calls are TRBV7-2 and TRBJ2-2; a weak D match, TRBD2 (7 bases). The germline V gene encodes CDR1 SGHTA and CDR2 FQGNSA. The V end lost 1 base, the J end lost 6 bases, and 15 bases lay between the germline ends. The CDR3 is made up of 16 amino acids. CDR3 amino acids: CASSLDRVGGAGELFF. The CDR3 DNA reads as TGTGCCAGCAGCTTAGATAGAGTAGGGGGGGCCGGGGAGCTGTTTTTT.

The V gene is TRBV7-2, the J gene TRBJ2-2; 12 bases agree with TRBD2. Germline V lookup: CDR1 SGHTA, CDR2 FQGNSA. The length of the CDR3 is 16 residues. V trimming: 1 base; J trimming: 7 bases; junction bases outside the gene matches: 4. CDR3 coding DNA: TGTGCCAGCAGCTTAGGACTAGCGGGAGTTAACGGGGAGCTGTTTTTT. This translates into CASSLGLAGVNGELFF.

In regard to this clone: Other DNA sequences in the sample encode the same CDR3. This sequence joins TRBV29-1 and TRBJ1-5, with D hard to call. The CDR3 is made up of 14 amino acids. V was shortened by 6 bases and J by 7 bases, with 19 bases between the two germline ends. Germline V CDR1 and CDR2: SQVTM, ANQGSEA. In nucleotides, the CDR3 is TGCAGCGTCGAGGACGAGGGCATAGGACAGCCCCAGCATTTT. Translated, it gives CSVEDEGIGQPQHF.

This chain joins TRBV7-9 and TRBJ1-1; D remains ambiguous. The CDR3 runs 14 residues. Per germline, CDR1 SEHNR and CDR2 FQNEAQ (reference sequence). Trimming removed 1 base from V and 0 bases from J, with 6 bases in between. CDR3 region: CASSLDTVNTEAFF. In nucleotides, the CDR3 is TGTGCCAGCAGCTTAGACACCGTGAACACTGAAGCTTTCTTT. The full variable domain, rest sourced from reference TRBV7-9 and TRBJ1-1, is DTGVSQNPRHKITKRGQNVTFRCDPISEHNRLYWYRQTLGQGPEFLTYFQNEAQLEKSRLLSDRFSAERPKGSFSTLEIQRTEQGDSAMYLCASSLDTVNTEAFFGQGTRLTVV.

The chain combines TRBV5-6 with TRBJ1-2; the D is unclear. Trimming left V 5 bases short and J 4 bases short, with 6 bases between. This CDR3 spans 11 amino acids. CDR1 and CDR2 (germline): SGHDT, YYEEEE. The CDR3 nucleotides read TGTGCCAGCAGTATCGGCTATGGCTACACCTTC. Protein: CASSIGYGYTF.